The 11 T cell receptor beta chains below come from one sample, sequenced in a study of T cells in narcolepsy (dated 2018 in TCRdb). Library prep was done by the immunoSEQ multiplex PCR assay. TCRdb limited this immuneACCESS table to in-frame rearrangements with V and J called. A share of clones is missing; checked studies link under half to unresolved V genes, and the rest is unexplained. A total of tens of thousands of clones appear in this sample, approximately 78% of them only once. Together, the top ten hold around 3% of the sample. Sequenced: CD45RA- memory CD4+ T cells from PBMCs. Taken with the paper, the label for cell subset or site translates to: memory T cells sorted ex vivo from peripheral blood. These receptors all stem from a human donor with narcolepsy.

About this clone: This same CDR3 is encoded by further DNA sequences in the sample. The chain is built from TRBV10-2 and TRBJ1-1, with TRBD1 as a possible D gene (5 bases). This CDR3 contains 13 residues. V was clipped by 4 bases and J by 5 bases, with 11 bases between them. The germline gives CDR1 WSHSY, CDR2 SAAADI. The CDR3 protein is CASSVTGGTEAFF. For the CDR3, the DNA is TGCGCCAGCAGTGTAACTGGGGGGACTGAAGCTTTCTTT.

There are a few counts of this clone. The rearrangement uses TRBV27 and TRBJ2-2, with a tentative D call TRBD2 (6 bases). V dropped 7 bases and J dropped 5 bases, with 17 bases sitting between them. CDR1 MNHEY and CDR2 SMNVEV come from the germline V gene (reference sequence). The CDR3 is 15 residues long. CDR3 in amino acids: CASTLRFGSTGELFF. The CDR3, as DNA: TGTGCCAGCACCCTGAGGTTCGGGAGTACCGGGGAGCTGTTTTTT.

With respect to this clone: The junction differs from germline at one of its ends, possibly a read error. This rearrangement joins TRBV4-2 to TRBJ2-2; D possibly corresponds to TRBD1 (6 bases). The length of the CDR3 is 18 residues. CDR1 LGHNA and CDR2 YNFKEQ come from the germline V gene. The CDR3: CVSSQDPIRGLNTGELFF. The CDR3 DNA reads TGTGTCAGCAGCCAAGATCCTATCAGGGGTTTGAACACCGGGGAGCTGTTTTTT.

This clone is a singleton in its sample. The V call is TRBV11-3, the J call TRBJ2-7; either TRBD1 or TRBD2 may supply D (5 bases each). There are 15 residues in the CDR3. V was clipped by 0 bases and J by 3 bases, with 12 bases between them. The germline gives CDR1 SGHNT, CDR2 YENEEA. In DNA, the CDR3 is TGTGCCAGCAGCTTAGATGGGGGTAACAACTACGAGCAGTACTTC. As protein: CASSLDGGNNYEQYF.

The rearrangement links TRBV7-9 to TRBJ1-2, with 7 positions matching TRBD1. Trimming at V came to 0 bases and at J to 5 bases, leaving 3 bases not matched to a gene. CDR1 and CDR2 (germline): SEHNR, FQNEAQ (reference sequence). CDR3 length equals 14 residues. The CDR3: CASSLAAGGYGYTF. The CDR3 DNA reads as TGTGCCAGCAGCTTAGCGGCAGGGGGGTATGGCTACACCTTC. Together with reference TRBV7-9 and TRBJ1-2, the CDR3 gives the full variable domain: DTGVSQNPRHKITKRGQNVTFRCDPISEHNRLYWYRQTLGQGPEFLTYFQNEAQLEKSRLLSDRFSAERPKGSFSTLEIQRTEQGDSAMYLCASSLAAGGYGYTFGSGTRLTVV.

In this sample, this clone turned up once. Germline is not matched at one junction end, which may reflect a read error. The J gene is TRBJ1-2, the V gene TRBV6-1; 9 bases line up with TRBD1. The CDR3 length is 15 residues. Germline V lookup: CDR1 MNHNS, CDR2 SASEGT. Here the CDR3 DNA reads TGTGCCGGCAGGGACCCCGGACAGGGGATCTATGGCTACACCTTC. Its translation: CAGRDPGQGIYGYTF.

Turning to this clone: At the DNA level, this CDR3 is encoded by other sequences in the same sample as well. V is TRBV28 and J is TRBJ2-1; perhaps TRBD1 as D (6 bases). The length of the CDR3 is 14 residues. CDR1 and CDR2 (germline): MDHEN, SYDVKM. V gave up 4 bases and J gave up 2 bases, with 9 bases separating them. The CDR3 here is CASSSGQTYNEQFF. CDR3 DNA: TGTGCCAGCAGTTCCGGACAGACCTACAATGAGCAGTTCTTC.

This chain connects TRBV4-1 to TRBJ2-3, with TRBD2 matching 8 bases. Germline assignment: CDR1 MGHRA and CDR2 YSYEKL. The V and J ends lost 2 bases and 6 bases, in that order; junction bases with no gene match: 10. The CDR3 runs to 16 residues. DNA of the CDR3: TGCGCCAGCAGCCAAAAAGGCGGGGGGCGGCGGGATACGCAGTATTTT. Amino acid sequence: CASSQKGGGRRDTQYF.

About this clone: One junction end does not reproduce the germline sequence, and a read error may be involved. This chain's CDR3 is CASSLGLTGSFEQYF. The CDR3 DNA sequence: TGTGCCAGCAGCTTAGGGTTGACGGGCTCCTTCGAGCAGTACTTC. The chain uses TRBV7-9 and TRBJ2-5; D unresolved. The last part of the DNA fits TRBJ2-7 better; the J call may be wrong. Germline-derived CDR1 and CDR2 are SEHNR and FQNEAQ (reference sequence). The length of the CDR3 is 15 residues.

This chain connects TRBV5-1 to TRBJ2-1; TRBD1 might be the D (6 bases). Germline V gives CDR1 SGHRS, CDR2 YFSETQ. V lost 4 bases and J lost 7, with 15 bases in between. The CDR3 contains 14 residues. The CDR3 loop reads CASSGGPPTNEQFF. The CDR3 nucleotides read TGCGCCAGCAGCGGGGGCCCCCCAACAAATGAGCAGTTCTTC. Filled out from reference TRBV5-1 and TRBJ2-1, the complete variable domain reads KAGVTQTPRYLIKTRGQQVTLSCSPISGHRSVSWYQQTPGQGLQFLFEYFSETQRNKGNFPGRFSGRQFSNSRSEMNVSTLELGDSALYLCASSGGPPTNEQFFGPGTRLTVL.

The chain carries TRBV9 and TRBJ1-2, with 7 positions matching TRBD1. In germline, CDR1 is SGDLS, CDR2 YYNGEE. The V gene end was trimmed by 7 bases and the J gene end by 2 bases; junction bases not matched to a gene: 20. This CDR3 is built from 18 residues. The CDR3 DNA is TGTGCCAGCGGGGGTCGGGGTGACAGGGTATGTAAAAACTATGGCTACACCTTC. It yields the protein CASGGRGDRVCKNYGYTF.